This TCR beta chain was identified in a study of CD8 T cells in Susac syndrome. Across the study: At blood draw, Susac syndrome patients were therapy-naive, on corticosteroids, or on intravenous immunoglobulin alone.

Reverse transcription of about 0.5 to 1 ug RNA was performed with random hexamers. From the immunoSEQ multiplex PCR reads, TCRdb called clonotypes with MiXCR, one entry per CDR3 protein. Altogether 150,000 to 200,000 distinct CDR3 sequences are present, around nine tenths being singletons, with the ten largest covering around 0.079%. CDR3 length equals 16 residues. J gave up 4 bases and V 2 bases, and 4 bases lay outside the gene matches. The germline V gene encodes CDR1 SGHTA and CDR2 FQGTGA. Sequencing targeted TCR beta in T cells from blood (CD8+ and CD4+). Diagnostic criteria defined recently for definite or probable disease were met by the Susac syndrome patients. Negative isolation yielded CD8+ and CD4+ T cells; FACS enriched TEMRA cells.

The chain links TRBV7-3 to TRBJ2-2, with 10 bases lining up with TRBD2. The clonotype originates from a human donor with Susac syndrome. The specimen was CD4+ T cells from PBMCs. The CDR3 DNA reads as TGTGCCAGCAGCTTAGCCCTAGCGGGGGCCACCGGGGAGCTGTTTTTT. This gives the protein CASSLALAGATGELFF. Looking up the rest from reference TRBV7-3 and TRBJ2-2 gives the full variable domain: GAGVSQTPSNKVTEKGKYVELRCDPISGHTALYWYRQSLGQGPEFLIYFQGTGAADDSGLPNDRFFAVRPEGSVSTLKIQRTERGDSAVYLCASSLALAGATGELFFGEGSRLTVL.